The following is a TCR beta chain sequence with its context. Libraries were prepared by immunoSEQ multiplex PCR; TCRdb keeps only in-frame clonotypes and omits some of them. The data contain about 160,000 clones, 75% to 90% of them singletons. This entry belongs to a study of cytomegalovirus exposure and HLA in healthy donors. Per germline, CDR1 SGHVS and CDR2 FQNEAQ. This CDR3 is 16 amino acids long. The V end lost 3 bases, the J end lost 0 bases, and 15 bases lay between the germline ends. The sequenced sample consisted of PBMCs. The source of this sequence is a young woman in good health and CMV-seronegative. The rearrangement links TRBV7-8 to TRBJ2-7; perhaps TRBD2 as D (6 bases). The CDR3 here is CASSFDGGLASYEQYF. CDR3 bases: TGTGCCAGCAGCTTTGATGGGGGACTTGCCTCCTACGAGCAGTACTTC.